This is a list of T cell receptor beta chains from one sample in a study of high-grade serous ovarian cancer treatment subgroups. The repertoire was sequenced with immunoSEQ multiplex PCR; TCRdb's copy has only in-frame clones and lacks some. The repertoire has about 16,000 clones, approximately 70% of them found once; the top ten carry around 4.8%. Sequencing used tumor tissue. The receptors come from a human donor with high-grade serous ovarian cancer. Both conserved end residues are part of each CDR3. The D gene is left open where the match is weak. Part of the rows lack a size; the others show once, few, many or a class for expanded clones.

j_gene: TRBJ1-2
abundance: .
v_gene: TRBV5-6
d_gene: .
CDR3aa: CASTKRGVGRRNYGYTF
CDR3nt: TGTGCCAGCACCAAGAGGGGTGTAGGGAGGCGGAACTATGGCTACACCTTC

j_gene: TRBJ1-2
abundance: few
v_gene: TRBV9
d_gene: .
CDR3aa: CASSAPGEPNGYTF
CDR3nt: TGTGCCAGCAGCGCCCCGGGGGAACCGAATGGCTACACCTTC

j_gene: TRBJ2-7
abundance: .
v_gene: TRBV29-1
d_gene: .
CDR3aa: CSVTGGGGYEQYF
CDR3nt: TGCAGCGTTACAGGGGGGGGTGGCTACGAGCAGTACTTC

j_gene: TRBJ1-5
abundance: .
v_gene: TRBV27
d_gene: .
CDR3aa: CGCGTGNQPQHF
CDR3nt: TGTGGGTGCGGAACAGGCAATCAGCCCCAGCATTTT

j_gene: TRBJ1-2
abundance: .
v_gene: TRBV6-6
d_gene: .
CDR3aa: CASSSGGYGYTF
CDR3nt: TGTGCCAGCAGCTCGGGGGGTTATGGCTACACCTTC

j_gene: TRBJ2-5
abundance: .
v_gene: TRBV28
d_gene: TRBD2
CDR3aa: CASRVGGYVQETQYF
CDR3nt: TGTGCCAGCAGGGTGGGGGGGTACGTTCAAGAGACCCAGTACTTC

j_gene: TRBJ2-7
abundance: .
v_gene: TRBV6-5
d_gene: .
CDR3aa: CASVGRHHEQYF
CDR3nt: TGTGCCAGCGTCGGGCGGCACCACGAGCAGTACTTC

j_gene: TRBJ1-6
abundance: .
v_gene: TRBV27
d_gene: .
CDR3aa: CASSSYPSPLHF
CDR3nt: TGTGCCAGCAGTTCCTACCCTTCACCCCTCCACTTT

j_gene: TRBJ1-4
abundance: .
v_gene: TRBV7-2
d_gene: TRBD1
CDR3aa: CASSLNRGSNEKLFF
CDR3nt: TGTGCCAGCAGCTTAAACAGGGGATCTAATGAAAAACTGTTTTTT

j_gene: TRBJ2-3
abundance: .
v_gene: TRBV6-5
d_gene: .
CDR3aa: CASSYFEGSDTQYF
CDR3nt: TGTGCCAGCAGTTACTTCGAGGGTTCAGATACGCAGTATTTT

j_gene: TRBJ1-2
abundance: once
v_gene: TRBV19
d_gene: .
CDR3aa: CASSFRPNYGYTF
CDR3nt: TGTGCCAGTAGTTTCCGACCTAACTATGGCTACACCTTC

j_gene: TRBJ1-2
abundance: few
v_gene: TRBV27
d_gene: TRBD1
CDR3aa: CASSFSSGTAYGYTF
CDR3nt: TGTGCCAGCAGTTTTTCCTCCGGGACAGCCTATGGCTACACCTTC

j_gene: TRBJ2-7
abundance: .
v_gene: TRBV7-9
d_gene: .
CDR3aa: CASRPDGSEQYF
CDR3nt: TGTGCCAGCAGACCGGACGGGAGCGAGCAGTACTTC